Presented here are 30 T cell receptor beta chains from one specimen sequenced in a study of regulatory T cells in long-lasting Graves disease. Library construction for TCR beta used iRepertoire HTBI primers and Arm-PCR of CDR3 regions. TCRdb used MiXCR to reprocess the multiplex PCR reads, holding one entry per CDR3 protein. The repertoire holds roughly 400,000 distinct CDR3 sequences, with 20% to 25% as singletons. As to time point: persistent/refractory GD, antithyroid drugs over 5 years with positive TRAb. Extracted PBMC RNA gave rise to the TCR library. This sample comprised peripheral blood mononuclear cells (PBMCs), obtained when the disease was refractory, from a patient treated with antithyroid drugs. The receptors come from a female donor with Graves disease.

The rearrangement links TRBV12-3 or TRBV12-4 to TRBJ2-1, with 14 bases matching TRBD2. CDR3 length: 15 amino acids. The V segment lost 4 bases and the J segment 8 bases; nucleotides outside the gene matches: 4. The CDR3 DNA is TGTGCCAGCAGTTCGCCGGGACTAGCGGGAGATGAGCAGTTCTTC. Translation: CASSSPGLAGDEQFF.

This clonotype has a count of ten or more. The chain recombines TRBV2 with TRBJ2-5; D is unclear. The CDR3 covers 16 residues. Trimming pared 3 bases from V and 2 bases from J, leaving 16 bases between. Per germline, CDR1 SNHLY and CDR2 FYNNEI. The CDR3 is CASSENTALPQETQYF. In DNA form, the CDR3 reads TGTGCCAGCAGTGAGAATACGGCCCTACCTCAAGAGACCCAGTACTTC.

This clonotype was seen ten or more times. The rearrangement uses TRBV24-1 and TRBJ2-5, with no clear D. The germline V and J ends were trimmed by 3 bases and 1 base, with 8 bases remaining between them. CDR3 length equals 14 residues. CDR1 is KGHDR and CDR2 is SFDVKD in the germline V gene. The CDR3 here is CATSDPRTQETQYF. The CDR3, as DNA: TGTGCCACCAGTGATCCGCGGACCCAAGAGACCCAGTACTTC.

This clonotype has a count of ten or more. The chain employs TRBV6-1 and TRBJ1-5, with D hard to call. The CDR3 runs 15 residues. V was cut by 5 bases and J by 3 bases, with 14 bases left in between. Germline V gene data show CDR1 as MNHNS and CDR2 as SASEGT. CDR3 in DNA: TGTGCCAGCAGTCCCTTCGGGGTGGACAATCAGCCCCAGCATTTT. Translation: CASSPFGVDNQPQHF.

Ten or more counts support this clonotype. V gene TRBV2 combines with J gene TRBJ2-2, with D maybe TRBD1 (6 bases). The CDR3 has 15 amino acids. Trimming left V 3 bases short and J 4 bases short, with 12 bases between. CDR1 and CDR2 (germline): SNHLY, FYNNEI. The CDR3 reads CASSEQRQVTGELFF. The CDR3 region has the DNA TGTGCCAGCAGTGAGCAAAGACAGGTCACCGGGGAGCTGTTTTTT.

This clonotype showed up just a few times. V and J are TRBV6-1 and TRBJ2-7, with D maybe TRBD1 (6 bases). V shed 7 bases and J shed 4 bases, with 14 bases lying between them. CDR3 size: 13 residues. CDR1 and CDR2 from the germline V gene are MNHNS and SASEGT. Here the CDR3 reads CASNTSGQYEQYF. In DNA, the CDR3 is TGTGCCAGCAATACCTCCGGACAGTACGAGCAGTACTTC.

As to this clonotype: The conserved closing phenylalanine or tryptophan is absent in this CDR3, likely reflecting a read error. The chain employs TRBV7-8 and TRBJ1-1; D not resolved. Germline V CDR1 and CDR2: SGHVS, FQNEAQ. The CDR3 extends over 13 amino acids. V was clipped by 8 bases and J by 2 bases, with 12 bases between them. Here the CDR3 DNA reads TGTGCCAGCTACGGCTCGGGAAACACTGAAGCTTTCCTT. Translation gives CASYGSGNTEAFL.

This clonotype was seen ten or more times. The chain employs TRBV2 and TRBJ2-7; no definite D call. The CDR3 runs to 13 residues. Per the germline V gene, CDR1 is SNHLY and CDR2 is FYNNEI. With 3 bases removed from V and 7 bases from J, the gap between germline ends came to 13 bases. The CDR3 is CASSDGSSIEQYF. CDR3 sequence (DNA): TGTGCCAGCAGTGACGGTAGTAGTATAGAGCAGTACTTC.

This clonotype was seen many times. This CDR3 is CASSSGLAGTEQYF. The DNA for the CDR3 is TGTGCCAGCAGTTCGGGACTAGCGGGAACCGAGCAGTACTTC. J is TRBJ2-7 and V is TRBV12-3 or TRBV12-4; 13 nucleotides agree with TRBD2. Trimming took 4 bases from V and 6 from J; bases not matched to a gene: 3. This CDR3 spans 14 amino acids.

This clonotype was detected ten times or more. V usage is TRBV3-1 and J usage is TRBJ1-1; D remains ambiguous. Per germline, CDR1 LGHDT and CDR2 YNNKEL (reference sequence). The CDR3 covers 12 residues. Trimming stripped 5 bases from V and 5 bases from J, with 9 bases between. The CDR3, as DNA: TGTGCCAGCAGCTCCGAGGGAACTGAAGCTTTCTTT. This codes for CASSSEGTEAFF.

This clonotype was observed many times. The chain has TRBV28 and TRBJ1-5; D possibly corresponds to TRBD1 (6 bases). The V gene lost 3 bases and the J gene lost 3 bases, with 12 bases spanning the gap. There are 15 residues in the CDR3. Per germline, CDR1 MDHEN and CDR2 SYDVKM. This CDR3 is CASSFAGGPNQPQHF. The DNA for the CDR3 is TGTGCCAGCAGTTTTGCCGGGGGGCCCAATCAGCCCCAGCATTTT.

This rearrangement joins TRBV6-5 to TRBJ2-1; 8 bases align to TRBD2. The CDR3 consists of 15 residues. Germline V gene lookup returns CDR1 MNHEY and CDR2 SVGAGI. V shed 0 bases and J 9 bases; nucleotides not matched to a gene: 7. The CDR3 spells CASSYSPGRAGEQFF. CDR3 bases: TGTGCCAGCAGTTACTCACCCGGGAGGGCGGGTGAGCAGTTCTTC.

V and J are TRBV20-1 and TRBJ1-1; D not certain. Trimming cost V 7 bases and J 5 bases, with 8 bases left between them. The CDR3 length is 10 residues. From germline, CDR1 is DFQATT and CDR2 SNEGSKA (reference sequence). CDR3 sequence reads: CSVVPTEAFF. CDR3 coding DNA: TGCAGTGTGGTCCCAACTGAAGCTTTCTTT.

This sequence joins TRBV5-8 and TRBJ1-1; D is unresolved. V lost 0 bases and J 6 bases, leaving 15 bases between the germline ends. The CDR3 contains 15 residues. The germline V gene has CDR1 SGHTS and CDR2 YDEGEE. In DNA form, the CDR3 reads TGTGCCAGCAGCTTGGTTGCTGCCGGTGGGTCTGAAGCTTTCTTT. Translating gives CASSLVAAGGSEAFF. The variable domain in full, completed from reference TRBV5-8 and TRBJ1-1, reads EAGVTQSPTHLIKTRGQQATLRCSPISGHTSVYWYQQALGLGLQFLLWYDEGEERNRGNFPPRFSGRQFPNYSSELNVNALELEDSALYLCASSLVAAGGSEAFFGQGTRLTVV.

The chain joins TRBV6-1 to TRBJ1-2, with D maybe TRBD1 (5 bases). The length of the CDR3 is 13 residues. The germline V and J ends were trimmed by 8 bases and 0 bases, with 10 bases remaining between them. Germline V CDR1 and CDR2: MNHNS, SASEGT. Written as DNA, the CDR3 is TGTGCCAGCGTTCTGACAGCTAACTATGGCTACACCTTC. Encoded protein: CASVLTANYGYTF.

This clonotype was found a few times. The rearrangement uses TRBV9 and TRBJ2-7, with no clear D. The CDR3 contains 16 residues. The germline gives CDR1 SGDLS, CDR2 YYNGEE. The V end was cut by 2 bases, the J end by 0 bases, with 15 bases between. The CDR3 sequence: CASSVFGDPNSYEQYF. The CDR3 bases are TGTGCCAGCAGCGTTTTTGGAGACCCGAACTCCTACGAGCAGTACTTC. The full variable domain, with the rest looked up from reference TRBV9 and TRBJ2-7, is DSGVTQTPKHLITATGQRVTLRCSPRSGDLSVYWYQQSLDQGLQFLIQYYNGEERAKGNILERFSAQQFPDLHSELNLSSLELGDSALYFCASSVFGDPNSYEQYFGPGTRLTVT.

The chain couples TRBV11-2 to TRBJ2-5; possible D gene TRBD1, 8 bases. Germline loops: CDR1 SGHAT, CDR2 FQNNGV. The V and J ends lost 8 bases and 4 bases respectively, with 20 bases between them. The CDR3 totals 15 residues. CDR3 region: CASGGVSGGGETQYF. The CDR3 coding sequence is TGTGCCAGCGGGGGGGTATCAGGGGGCGGAGAGACCCAGTACTTC.

Only a few counts were recorded for this clonotype. The gene calls are TRBV30 and TRBJ1-1; TRBD1 aligns across 12 bases. The germline gives CDR1 GTSNPN, CDR2 SVGIG (reference sequence). The CDR3 runs 16 residues. The V and J ends lost 6 bases and 0 bases, in that order; junction bases with no gene match: 8. CDR3 residues: CACARDRGLMNTEAFF. Here the CDR3 DNA reads TGTGCCTGCGCCCGGGACAGGGGGCTAATGAACACTGAAGCTTTCTTT.

This clonotype has at least ten counts. V and J are TRBV5-6 and TRBJ1-6, with TRBD1 matching 9 bases. Germline V gene sequence: CDR1 SGHDT, CDR2 YYEEEE. CDR3 size: 14 residues. V shed 4 bases and J 9 bases; nucleotides not matched to a gene: 5. The CDR3 loop is CASSLGQGTSPLHF. The DNA for the CDR3 is TGTGCCAGCAGCCTCGGACAGGGGACTTCACCCCTCCACTTT. The whole variable domain, filled in from reference TRBV5-6 and TRBJ1-6, reads DAGVTQSPTHLIKTRGQQVTLRCSPKSGHDTVSWYQQALGQGPQFIFQYYEEEERQRGNFPDRFSGHQFPNYSSELNVNALLLGDSALYLCASSLGQGTSPLHFGNGTRLTVT.

This clonotype was seen ten or more times. The V and J genes are TRBV6-2 or TRBV6-3 and TRBJ2-7; 10 bases agree with TRBD1. The CDR3 runs 16 residues. V shed 2 bases and J 3 bases; nucleotides not matched to a gene: 7. Germline V lookup: CDR1 MNHEY, CDR2 SVGEGT. This CDR3 is CASSYLPTGGFYEQYF. In DNA form, the CDR3 reads TGTGCCAGCAGTTACCTTCCGACAGGGGGCTTCTACGAGCAGTACTTC.

This clonotype was observed many times. The chain recombines TRBV7-9 with TRBJ2-5, with D unclear. Germline assignment: CDR1 SEHNR and CDR2 FQNEAQ (reference sequence). Trimming removed 1 base at V and 5 bases at J, with 14 bases between. The CDR3 contains 15 residues. The CDR3 sequence is CASSLEPAIGETQYF. CDR3 sequence (DNA): TGTGCCAGCAGCTTAGAGCCGGCCATTGGGGAGACCCAGTACTTC.

This clonotype was observed a handful of times. The gene calls are TRBV20-1 and TRBJ2-6; D is undetermined. The CDR3 length is 13 residues. Germline V CDR1 and CDR2: DFQATT, SNEGSKA (reference sequence). The V end lost 7 bases, the J end lost 0 bases, and 7 bases lay between the germline ends. For the CDR3, the DNA is TGCAGTGTTCGTCGCTCTGGGGCCAACGTCCTGACTTTC. Translated: CSVRRSGANVLTF.

This clonotype was seen at least ten times. The chain joins TRBV2 to TRBJ2-5, with 7 nucleotides matching TRBD1. This CDR3 is 14 amino acids long. Germline trimming cut 7 bases from V and 0 bases from J; bases unmatched to any gene: 5. Germline V gives CDR1 SNHLY, CDR2 FYNNEI. The CDR3 sequence: CASTVGQYQETQYF. CDR3 DNA: TGTGCCAGCACTGTGGGACAGTACCAAGAGACCCAGTACTTC.

This clonotype has a handful of counts. The chain employs TRBV10-3 and TRBJ1-1, with D maybe TRBD1 (6 bases). The CDR3 runs to 15 residues. Trimming pared 2 bases from V and 1 base from J, leaving 11 bases between. Looked up from germline, CDR1 is ENHRY and CDR2 is SYGVKD. The CDR3 nucleotides are TGTGCCATCAGTGAGCCGGACAGTAAGAACACTGAAGCTTTCTTT. It codes for CAISEPDSKNTEAFF.

Only a few counts were recorded for this clonotype. The CDR3 loop is CASSLVPQVEQYF. As DNA, the CDR3 is TGTGCCAGCAGCTTGGTACCCCAGGTCGAGCAGTACTTC. The chain links TRBV7-2 to TRBJ2-7, with D unresolved. Deletions cut 3 bases from V and 6 bases from J, with 12 bases between. This CDR3 comprises 13 residues. Germline lookup yields CDR1 SGHTA and CDR2 FQGNSA.

This clonotype was picked up a small number of times. The chain couples TRBV27 to TRBJ1-1, with D possibly TRBD1 on 5 matching bases. This CDR3 is 13 amino acids long. The germline V gene has CDR1 MNHEY and CDR2 SMNVEV (reference sequence). V gave up 6 bases and J gave up 2 bases, with 10 bases separating them. The CDR3 sequence: CASSLGHNTEAFF. The CDR3 DNA follows: TGTGCCAGCAGCTTAGGACATAACACTGAAGCTTTCTTT.

This clonotype was detected ten times or more. The chain recombines TRBV20-1 with TRBJ2-7; D might be TRBD2 (6 bases). Germline V gene lookup returns CDR1 DFQATT and CDR2 SNEGSKA (reference sequence). This CDR3 has 13 amino acids. Trimming shortened V by 6 bases and J by 2 bases, and 14 bases separated the two germline ends. This chain's CDR3 is CSAQGEVTYEQYF. CDR3 sequence (DNA): TGCAGTGCCCAAGGGGAGGTCACCTACGAGCAGTACTTC.

The chain joins TRBV4-2 to TRBJ2-7, with no clear D. The end of the DNA aligns better with TRBJ2-5, so the J call may be wrong. The CDR3 is 15 amino acids. Germline V gene data show CDR1 as LGHNA and CDR2 as YNFKEQ. CDR3 DNA: TGTGCCAGCAGCCAAGATGCCCAGAGACAAGAGACCCAGTACTTC. This encodes CASSQDAQRQETQYF.

In the case of this clonotype: A much larger clone lies one base from this, so it may be a read error. The rearrangement uses TRBV11-2 and TRBJ2-7; D is undetermined. Germline CDR1 reads SGHAT; CDR2 reads FQNNGV. The length of the CDR3 is 13 residues. Trimming stripped 5 bases from V and 2 bases from J, with 10 bases between. For the CDR3, the DNA is TGTGCCAGCAGCCGGATAGGTGCCTACGAGCAGTACTTC. This sequence encodes CASSRIGAYEQYF.

This clonotype was found a few times. This chain joins TRBV10-2 and TRBJ2-7; the match to TRBD2 covers 11 bases. V lost 8 bases and J lost 5; bases outside the gene matches: 11. Germline V gives CDR1 WSHSY, CDR2 SAAADI. The CDR3 covers 15 residues. The chain's CDR3 is CASRLLAGVFDEQYF. The CDR3 bases are TGCGCCAGCCGCTTACTAGCGGGAGTTTTCGACGAGCAGTACTTC.